This note documents a single TCR beta chain sequence. Its antigen specificity is not known. Base qualities are missing; no much larger clone stands one base away. What this sample's time point label stands for: about 28 days (+/-7) after the second vaccine dose. AZD1222 recipients whose second dose came at about 4 weeks and those whose second dose came at about 12 weeks were combined into one group, since spike-specific TCR depth and breadth did not differ between the two schedules. The vaccinee samples were drawn from two UK trials, COV001 and COV002, one of which was a single-blind randomized controlled phase 2/3 trial testing AZD1222 (ChAdOx1 nCoV-19) in healthy adults. Trial participant PBMC samples were collected at day 0 and day 28 after the second dose for TCRbeta chain sequencing. This record comes from a study of T cell responses to AZD1222 COVID-19 vaccine (dated by TCRdb to 2020 to 2023). Background on the whole study: TCR sequencing covered more than 230 trial participants: about 210 given two doses of AZD1222 and 26 given two doses of MenACWY control vaccine. Enrollment into the trials was organized by age into subgroups of 18-55, 56-69 and 70-plus years, and those subgroups contained roughly 150, 30 and 60 TCR-sequenced participants, respectively.

The germline V gene specifies LGHNA as CDR1 and YSLEER as CDR2. Ends trimmed: V by 0 bases, J by 10 bases; bases unmatched to a gene: 8. The CDR3 runs 16 amino acids, cysteine and phenylalanine included. CDR3 DNA is the only sequence kept; it has 48 bases, read in frame from the first base. What the research found in general, with its limitations: Reportedly, almost half of the unique spike-specific TCRs recognized epitopes lying outside the regions that are mutated in the B.1.351 and B.1.1.7 variants. Only five or six AZD1222 recipients were SARS-CoV-2 seropositive at baseline, limiting conclusions about previously exposed vaccinees. After two AZD1222 doses, spike-specific TCR breadth and depth were significantly higher than at day 0 and than in MenACWY recipients. Because no day 14 peak-response samples were available, the repertoires could be characterized only after the peak T cell response. The 56-69-year group was small, and its depth increase did not reach significance, likely because of low power. Participants were mostly white British and included more females than males, and it was suggested by the authors that clonal diversity may have been underestimated. The vaccine-associated CD4 TCRs covered the entire spike protein, and the dominant responses fell in regions 160-218 and 743-854.

The CDR3 regions of human TCRbeta chains were subjected to immunosequencing. In the original analysis: TCRs in the repertoires were compared against a reference library of SARS-CoV-2-specific TCRs that had been generated with the MIRA antigen-specificity platform. Breadth was defined as the fraction of unique TCRs that were SARS-CoV-2-associated, and depth was defined as the fraction of total T cells that were SARS-CoV-2-associated. Using the MIRA data, each spike-specific TCR was mapped to the spike region that the TCR reacts to and placed in a CD4 or CD8 class. Log10-transformed breadth and depth values were compared by one-way ANOVA with Sidak's multiple comparisons tests. As stored in TCRdb, this immuneACCESS dataset retains in-frame rearrangements with V and J assigned. A fraction of the clones does not appear; measured against another copy, unresolved V genes explain less than half of the discrepancy, and the remainder lacks a known reason. That table supplies the V and J calls and clone size; D and trimming were determined from the DNA. This sample has roughly 100,000 clones in its table, and 90% of those were observed once. Around 8% of the sample is in the top ten clones.

Sequenced here: peripheral blood, sampled 28 days after the second AZD1222 dose. The rearranged segments are TRBV4-3 and TRBJ1-6; TRBD1 fits 8 bases in the junction. This TCR was sampled from an adult who received the AZD1222 COVID-19 vaccine. The sequenced DNA is TGCGCCAGCAGCCAAGAAGGACAGGGAATGAGGTCACCCCTCCACTTT. Its translation reads: CASSQEGQGMRSPLHF.